This passage covers 10 T cell receptor beta chains from one sample sequenced in a study of patients and donors after allogeneic stem cell transplantation. Each CDR3 protein is one row after TCRdb ran MiXCR on the RT-PCR reads. Here the sample spans over 400,000 distinct CDR3 sequences, around 16% being singletons. Material: blood, either unsorted or a sorted T cell fraction (not recorded which). The source is a human donor who was either an allogeneic HSCT recipient or a stem cell or donor lymphocyte infusion donor (not recorded which). It is not recorded whose cells these are; they may come from a transplant donor.

In this sample, this clonotype turned up a few times. The chain employs TRBV6-5 and TRBJ1-6; 11 bases map to TRBD1. The CDR3 runs 17 residues. The germline V gene encodes CDR1 MNHEY and CDR2 SVGAGI. J gave up 9 bases and V 0 bases, and 7 bases lay outside the gene matches. CDR3 region: CASSYSADRGRGSPLHF. The CDR3 DNA sequence: TGTGCCAGCAGTTACTCGGCGGACAGGGGGCGCGGTTCACCCCTCCACTTT.

This clonotype was recorded at least ten times. This chain links TRBV4-2 with TRBJ1-1, with TRBD1 matching over 7 bases. The germline gives CDR1 LGHNA, CDR2 YNFKEQ. The CDR3 length is 15 residues. V trimming: 3 bases; J trimming: 5 bases; junction bases outside the gene matches: 9. For the CDR3, the DNA is TGTGCCAGCAGCCAGCCCGACAGGGAGGTAACTGAAGCTTTCTTT. Protein sequence: CASSQPDREVTEAFF.

This clonotype was picked up many times. This rearrangement joins TRBV29-1 to TRBJ2-3, with D perhaps TRBD1 (6 bases). Trimming pared 4 bases from V and 2 bases from J, leaving 7 bases between. CDR1 SQVTM and CDR2 ANQGSEA come from the germline V gene. The CDR3 sequence is 12 residues long. The CDR3, as DNA: TGCAGCGTTGGGACAGACACAGATACGCAGTATTTT. Translating gives CSVGTDTDTQYF.

This clonotype was seen a few times. The gene calls are TRBV6-2 or TRBV6-3 and TRBJ2-5, with no clear D. Between the trimmed V and J ends, which lost 6 bases and 2 bases, there was a span of 7 bases. Germline V gives CDR1 MNHEY, CDR2 SVGEGT. CDR3 length equals 12 residues. This CDR3 is CASRGNQETQYF. The CDR3, as DNA: TGTGCCAGCAGGGGAAATCAAGAGACCCAGTACTTC.

The chain is built from TRBV9 and TRBJ2-5, with D maybe TRBD1 (5 bases). This CDR3 spans 14 amino acids. Germline CDR1 is SGDLS and CDR2 is YYNGEE. The V end was cut by 0 bases, the J end by 5 bases, with 11 bases between. CDR3 region: CASSVAAGRETQYF. In nucleotides, the CDR3 is TGTGCCAGCAGCGTAGCCGCAGGGCGGGAGACCCAGTACTTC.

This rearrangement joins TRBV12-3 or TRBV12-4 to TRBJ2-3, with unresolved D. This CDR3 has 13 residues. With 6 bases removed from V and 0 bases from J, the gap between germline ends came to 7 bases. The CDR3 is CASRGPSTDTQYF. CDR3 DNA: TGTGCCAGCAGAGGACCAAGCACAGATACGCAGTATTTT.

The DNA of the CDR3 is TGCGCCAGCAGCCCGGGGGGGGGAATTGTCGAGACCCAGTACTTC. Translated, it gives CASSPGGGIVETQYF. This chain joins TRBV5-1 and TRBJ2-5, with TRBD2 matching 8 bases. Germline V CDR1 and CDR2: SGHRS, YFSETQ. This CDR3 spans 15 amino acids. J was trimmed by 5 bases and V by 4 bases; bases with no gene match: 10.

This clonotype was counted between two and nine times. This chain connects TRBV20-1 to TRBJ2-7; D gene ambiguous. Looked up from germline, CDR1 is DFQATT and CDR2 is SNEGSKA (reference sequence). Deletions cut 3 bases from V and 0 bases from J, with 9 bases between. The CDR3 covers 13 residues. CDR3 bases: TGCAGTGCTAGGGGCCTTAGCTCCTACGAGCAGTACTTC. Its protein is CSARGLSSYEQYF.

Only a few counts were recorded for this clonotype. The rearrangement links TRBV9 to TRBJ2-3, with unresolved D. This CDR3 is 16 amino acids long. The germline CDR1 and CDR2 sequences are SGDLS and YYNGEE. Trimming shortened V by 0 bases and J by 1 base, and 12 bases separated the two germline ends. The CDR3 DNA sequence: TGTGCCAGCAGCGTAGCTGGCCGAAAGGGCACAGATACGCAGTATTTT. This encodes CASSVAGRKGTDTQYF.

V usage is TRBV3-1 and J usage is TRBJ2-2; maybe TRBD1 (6 bases). Germline V gene sequence: CDR1 LGHDT, CDR2 YNNKEL (reference sequence). The CDR3 is made up of 15 amino acids. V was clipped by 3 bases and J by 6 bases, with 14 bases between them. The chain's CDR3 is CASSHGTQSAGELFF. The DNA for the CDR3 is TGTGCCAGCAGCCATGGGACACAAAGCGCCGGGGAGCTGTTTTTT.